This T cell receptor (beta chain) was sequenced in a study of CD8 T cells in ankylosing spondylitis. This clonotype was recorded at least ten times. TCRdb processed the 5' RACE reads anew with MiXCR; each CDR3 protein has one entry. The data hold some 250,000 distinct CDR3 sequences, with more than 20% observed a single time. The CDR3 is 13 amino acids. Germline V CDR1 and CDR2: SGHAT, FQNNGV. Trimming took 4 bases from V and 2 from J, leaving 5 bases between them. The chain couples TRBV11-2 to TRBJ2-2; D remains ambiguous. The TCR originated in a male donor with ankylosing spondylitis or in good health (not recorded which). The sample was blood, either unsorted or a sorted T cell fraction (not recorded which). The CDR3 DNA reads TGTGCCAGCAGCTACGCTAACACCGGGGAGCTGTTTTTT. Protein: CASSYANTGELFF.